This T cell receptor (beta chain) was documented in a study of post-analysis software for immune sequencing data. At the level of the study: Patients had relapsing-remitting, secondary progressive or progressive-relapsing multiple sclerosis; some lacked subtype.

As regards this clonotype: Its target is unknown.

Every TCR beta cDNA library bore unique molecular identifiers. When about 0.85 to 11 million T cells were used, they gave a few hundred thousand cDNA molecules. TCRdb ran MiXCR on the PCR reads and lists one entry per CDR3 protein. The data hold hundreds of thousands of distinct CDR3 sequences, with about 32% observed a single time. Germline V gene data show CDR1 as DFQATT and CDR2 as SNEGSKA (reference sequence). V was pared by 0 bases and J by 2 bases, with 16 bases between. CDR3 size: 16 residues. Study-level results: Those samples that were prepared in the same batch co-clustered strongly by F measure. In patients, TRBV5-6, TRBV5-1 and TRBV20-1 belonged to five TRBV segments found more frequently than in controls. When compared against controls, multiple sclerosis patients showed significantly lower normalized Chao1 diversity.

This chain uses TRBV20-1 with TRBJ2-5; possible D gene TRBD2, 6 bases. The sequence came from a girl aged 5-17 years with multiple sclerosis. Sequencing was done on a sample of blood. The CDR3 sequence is CSARDSPPGVQETQYF. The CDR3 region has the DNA TGCAGTGCTAGAGATTCGCCCCCGGGAGTGCAAGAGACCCAGTACTTC.